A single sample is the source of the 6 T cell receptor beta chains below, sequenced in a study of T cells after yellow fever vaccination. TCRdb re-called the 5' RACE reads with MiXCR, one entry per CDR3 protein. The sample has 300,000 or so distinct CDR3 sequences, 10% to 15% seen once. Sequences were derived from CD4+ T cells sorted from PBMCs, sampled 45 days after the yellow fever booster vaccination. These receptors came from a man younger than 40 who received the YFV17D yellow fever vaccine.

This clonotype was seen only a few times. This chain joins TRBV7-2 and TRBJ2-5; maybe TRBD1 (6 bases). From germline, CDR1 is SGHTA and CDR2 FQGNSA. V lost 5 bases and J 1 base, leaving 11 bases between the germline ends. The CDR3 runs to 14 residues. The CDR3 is CASSPQGSQETQYF. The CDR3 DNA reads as TGTGCCAGCAGCCCCCAGGGGTCCCAAGAGACCCAGTACTTC.

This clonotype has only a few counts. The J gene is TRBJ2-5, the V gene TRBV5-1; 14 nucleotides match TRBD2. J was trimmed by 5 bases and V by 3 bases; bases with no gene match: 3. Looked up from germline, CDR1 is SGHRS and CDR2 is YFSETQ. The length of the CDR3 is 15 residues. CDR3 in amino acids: CASSWGLAGVETQYF. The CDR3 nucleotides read TGCGCCAGCAGCTGGGGACTAGCGGGAGTTGAGACCCAGTACTTC.

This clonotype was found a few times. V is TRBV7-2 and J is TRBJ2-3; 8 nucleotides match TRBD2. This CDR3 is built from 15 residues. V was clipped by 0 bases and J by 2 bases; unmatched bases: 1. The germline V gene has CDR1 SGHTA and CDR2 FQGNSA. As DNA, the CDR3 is TGTGCCAGCAGCTTAGCGGGACTAGACACAGATACGCAGTATTTT. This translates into CASSLAGLDTDTQYF.

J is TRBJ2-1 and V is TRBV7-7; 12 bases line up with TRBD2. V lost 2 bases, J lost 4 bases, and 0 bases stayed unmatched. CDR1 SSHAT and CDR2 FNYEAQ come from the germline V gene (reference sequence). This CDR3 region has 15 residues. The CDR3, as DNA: TGTGCCAGCAGCTTAACTAGCGGGGGGTACAATGAGCAGTTCTTC. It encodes CASSLTSGGYNEQFF.

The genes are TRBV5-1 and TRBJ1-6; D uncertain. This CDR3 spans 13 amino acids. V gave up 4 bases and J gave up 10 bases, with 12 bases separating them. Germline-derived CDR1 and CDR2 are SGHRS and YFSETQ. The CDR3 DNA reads TGCGCCAGCAGCAACACCGAGGAGTCACCCCTCCACTTT. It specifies CASSNTEESPLHF.

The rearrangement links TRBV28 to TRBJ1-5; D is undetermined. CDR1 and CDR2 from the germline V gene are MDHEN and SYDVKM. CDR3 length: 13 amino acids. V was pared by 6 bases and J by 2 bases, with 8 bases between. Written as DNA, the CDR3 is TGTGCCAGCAGGATAAGTGGCAATCAGCCCCAGCATTTT. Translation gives CASRISGNQPQHF.